The next 15 T cell receptor beta chains were all read from a single sample in a study of identical twins. TCRdb processed the 5' RACE reads anew with MiXCR; each CDR3 protein has one entry. The table lists some 1,600,000 distinct CDR3 sequences, less than 40% of them singletons. Sequencing input: cord blood. Receptors were obtained from a newborn girl in good health.

This clonotype was detected a few times. This chain uses TRBV6-2 or TRBV6-3 with TRBJ2-1; no clear D gene. Trimming removed 5 bases from V and 0 bases from J, with 11 bases in between. CDR1 is MNHEY and CDR2 is SVGEGT in the germline V gene. The CDR3 runs 15 residues. The CDR3, as DNA: TGTGCCAGCAGTCCCTTGGCCCTCTCCTACAATGAGCAGTTCTTC. This translates into CASSPLALSYNEQFF.

CDR3 bases: TGTGCCAGCAGTACTCTAGCGGGAGGGCTGGATGAGCAGTTCTTC. This encodes CASSTLAGGLDEQFF. The V and J genes are TRBV28 and TRBJ2-1; 12 nucleotides line up with TRBD2. This CDR3 region has 15 residues. J was trimmed by 8 bases and V by 5 bases; bases with no gene match: 7. Looked up from germline, CDR1 is MDHEN and CDR2 is SYDVKM.

The genes are TRBV20-1 and TRBJ2-1, with 7 bases that match TRBD2. CDR3 length: 15 residues. Germline V CDR1 and CDR2: DFQATT, SNEGSKA (reference sequence). Trimming cost V 3 bases and J 9 bases; bases outside gene matches: 14. CDR3 in DNA: TGCAGTGCTAGGCCCTCATGGCGGGAGAATAGTGAGCAGTTCTTC. Translated, it gives CSARPSWRENSEQFF.

The CDR3 DNA is TGTGCCAGCAGTTTAATAGGGATGGGCACTGAAGCTTTCTTT. Translation: CASSLIGMGTEAFF. V and J are TRBV27 and TRBJ1-1; D ambiguous. This CDR3 spans 14 amino acids. Trimming left V 2 bases short and J 4 bases short, with 11 bases between. CDR1 and CDR2 (germline): MNHEY, SMNVEV (reference sequence).

The chain uses TRBV4-2 and TRBJ2-3, with 8 bases lining up with TRBD1. Per germline, CDR1 LGHNA and CDR2 YNFKEQ. The CDR3 totals 16 residues. The V segment lost 5 bases and the J segment 2 bases; nucleotides outside the gene matches: 9. Written as DNA, the CDR3 is TGTGCCAGCAGCTCGACGACAGGGGTCCCCACAGATACGCAGTATTTT. Translation: CASSSTTGVPTDTQYF.

V gene TRBV6-4 combines with J gene TRBJ2-1; D is perhaps TRBD1 or TRBD2 (6 bases each). V lost 6 bases and J lost 9, with 21 bases in between. The CDR3 is 15 residues long. The germline CDR1 and CDR2 sequences are MRHNA and SNTAGT. CDR3 sequence reads: CASRALRGAVSEQFF. CDR3 in DNA: TGTGCCAGCAGAGCCCTTAGGGGGGCGGTGAGTGAGCAGTTCTTC.

This clonotype was seen more than once but under ten times. The J gene is TRBJ2-1, the V gene TRBV9; perhaps TRBD2 as D (6 bases). Germline V gene sequence: CDR1 SGDLS, CDR2 YYNGEE. Trimming stripped 1 base from V and 4 bases from J, with 15 bases between. The length of the CDR3 is 16 residues. The CDR3 is CASSVHGAGSYNEQFF. In DNA form, the CDR3 reads TGTGCCAGCAGCGTACACGGGGCGGGAAGTTACAATGAGCAGTTCTTC.

This clonotype was counted between two and nine times. V usage is TRBV7-9 and J usage is TRBJ1-2, with a possible D match to TRBD1 (5 bases). Germline CDR1 and CDR2: SEHNR and FQNEAQ (reference sequence). V lost 2 bases and J lost 8, with 12 bases in between. The CDR3 runs 13 residues. The CDR3 loop is CASSLTPGIGYTF. The CDR3 bases are TGTGCCAGCAGCTTAACACCAGGGATAGGCTACACCTTC. Looking up the rest from reference TRBV7-9 and TRBJ1-2 gives the full variable domain: DTGVSQNPRHKITKRGQNVTFRCDPISEHNRLYWYRQTLGQGPEFLTYFQNEAQLEKSRLLSDRFSAERPKGSFSTLEIQRTEQGDSAMYLCASSLTPGIGYTFGSGTRLTVV.

The V gene is TRBV3-1, the J gene TRBJ2-1, with a weak D call TRBD2 (6 bases). TRBJ2-7 explains the end of the DNA better; the J call may be wrong. The CDR3 spans 17 residues. CDR1 and CDR2 (germline): LGHDT, YNNKEL (reference sequence). The CDR3 nucleotides read TGTGCCAGCAGTGCATCCGGGACTGTCAACTCCTACAATGAGCAGTACTTC. Its translation is CASSASGTVNSYNEQYF.

The chain links TRBV12-3 or TRBV12-4 to TRBJ1-4, with 7 bases aligning to TRBD1. The CDR3 loop spans 18 amino acids. V dropped 0 bases and J dropped 0; count of bases not matched to a gene: 7. Here the CDR3 DNA reads TGTGCCAGCAGTTTAGCGCGTTGGCAGGGGGCAACTAATGAAAAACTGTTTTTT. It specifies CASSLARWQGATNEKLFF.

The chain combines TRBV28 with TRBJ1-2, with a possible D match to TRBD1 (6 bases). Trimming removed 2 bases from V and 3 bases from J, with 16 bases in between. Per germline, CDR1 MDHEN and CDR2 SYDVKM. This CDR3 spans 16 amino acids. The DNA for the CDR3 is TGTGCCAGCAGTTTACGGGGGGCAGGTTTATACTATGGCTACACCTTC. It encodes CASSLRGAGLYYGYTF.

CDR3 DNA sequence: TGTGCCAGCTCACCAGGGGTTATCTCCTACGAGCAGTACTTC. Amino acids: CASSPGVISYEQYF. The chain is built from TRBV18 and TRBJ2-7; unclear D gene. Germline CDR1 KGHSH, CDR2 LQKENI. The CDR3 spans 14 residues. Trimming left V 2 bases short and J 0 bases short, with 8 bases between.

CDR3 bases: TGTGCCAGCAGCAAGGGACTAGCGGGAGTGGGGACCTACGAGCAGTACTTC. Translation gives CASSKGLAGVGTYEQYF. The chain couples TRBV11-2 to TRBJ2-7, with 14 bases matching TRBD2. J was trimmed by 2 bases and V by 5 bases; bases with no gene match: 8. Germline CDR1 and CDR2: SGHAT and FQNNGV. The CDR3 totals 17 residues.

The chain uses TRBV28 and TRBJ2-2; tentatively, D is TRBD2 (5 bases). The germline V gene encodes CDR1 MDHEN and CDR2 SYDVKM. V was cut by 6 bases and J by 2 bases, with 13 bases left in between. CDR3 length: 15 residues. The CDR3 nucleotides read TGTGCCAGCAGGAACTACCGGGGTAACACCGGGGAGCTGTTTTTT. Protein product: CASRNYRGNTGELFF.

This rearrangement joins TRBV20-1 to TRBJ2-5; 9 bases agree with TRBD1. Germline loops: CDR1 DFQATT, CDR2 SNEGSKA (reference sequence). The CDR3 extends over 13 amino acids. J gave up 5 bases and V 5 bases, and 6 bases lay outside the gene matches. The CDR3 loop reads CSAVQGARETQYF. CDR3 DNA: TGCAGTGCTGTACAGGGGGCGAGGGAGACCCAGTACTTC.